Below, 29 T cell receptor beta chains from the same sample are listed, as sequenced in a study of T cells after yellow fever vaccination. From the 5' RACE reads, TCRdb called clonotypes with MiXCR, one entry per CDR3 protein. The sample holds 10,000 to 11,000 distinct CDR3 sequences, more than 4% seen once. The sample was PBMCs, either bulk or a sorted T-cell subset (CD4+, CD8+, memory, or dextramer-sorted; not recorded which), taken around 15 days after the first yellow fever vaccination. Receptor source: a man younger than 35 who received the YFV17D yellow fever vaccine.

This clonotype was detected ten times or more. The J gene is TRBJ1-5, the V gene TRBV7-2; a weak D match, TRBD1 (6 bases). The CDR3 extends over 15 amino acids. With 3 bases removed from V and 3 bases from J, the gap between germline ends came to 12 bases. Per the germline V gene, CDR1 is SGHTA and CDR2 is FQGNSA. The CDR3 DNA is TGTGCCAGCAGCTTTTCGGGACAAAACAATCAGCCCCAGCATTTT. It translates to CASSFSGQNNQPQHF. Full variable domain (remainder filled in from reference TRBV7-2 and TRBJ1-5): GAGVSQSPSNKVTEKGKDVELRCDPISGHTALYWYRQSLGQGLEFLIYFQGNSAPDKSGLPSDRFSAERTGGSVSTLTIQRTQQEDSAVYLCASSFSGQNNQPQHFGDGTRLSIL.

This clonotype is medium-sized. The chain combines TRBV10-3 with TRBJ2-5; 7 positions match TRBD2. Germline trimming cut 6 bases from V and 3 bases from J; bases unmatched to any gene: 4. The CDR3 is 13 amino acids. Germline-derived CDR1 and CDR2 are ENHRY and SYGVKD. CDR3 protein: CAIRWEGKETQYF. The CDR3 DNA follows: TGTGCCATCAGATGGGAGGGAAAAGAGACCCAGTACTTC.

This clonotype has ten or more counts. V gene TRBV5-1 combines with J gene TRBJ1-6; no clear D. The CDR3 covers 15 residues. The ends were cut back, 0 bases at V and 8 bases at J, with 12 bases in the middle. Germline lookup yields CDR1 SGHRS and CDR2 YFSETQ. CDR3 in DNA: TGCGCCAGCAGCTTGGTGGGGTTAAACGATTCACCCCTCCACTTT. Its translation: CASSLVGLNDSPLHF.

By proportion, this clonotype is medium-sized. The V and J genes are TRBV2 and TRBJ1-4; TRBD1 matches at 8 bases. This CDR3 is built from 15 residues. Trimming removed 5 bases from V and 5 bases from J; junction bases left unmatched: 7. CDR1 SNHLY and CDR2 FYNNEI come from the germline V gene. Here the CDR3 DNA reads TGTGCCAGCAGTAGTTGGACAGGGACCAATGAAAAACTGTTTTTT. This codes for CASSSWTGTNEKLFF.

By proportion, this clonotype is medium-sized. The rearrangement links TRBV20-1 to TRBJ2-1, with 11 bases that match TRBD2. The CDR3 extends over 15 amino acids. Germline CDR1 is DFQATT and CDR2 is SNEGSKA (reference sequence). V lost 4 bases to trimming and J lost 5 bases; unmatched junction nucleotides: 7. CDR3 amino acids: CSATIAGGNNNEQFF. The CDR3, as DNA: TGCAGTGCTACCATAGCGGGGGGGAACAACAATGAGCAGTTCTTC.

This clonotype qualifies as medium-sized. This chain connects TRBV29-1 to TRBJ2-1; no firm D call. Germline V gene data show CDR1 as SQVTM and CDR2 as ANQGSEA. V lost 3 bases and J 11 bases, leaving 8 bases between the germline ends. The CDR3 extends over 10 amino acids. The CDR3 spells CSVDTVQQFF. CDR3 coding DNA: TGCAGCGTTGATACAGTACAGCAGTTCTTC.

This clonotype is labeled as medium-sized. The chain links TRBV12-3 or TRBV12-4 to TRBJ1-5, with 7 positions matching TRBD1. CDR3 length: 12 amino acids. The J segment lost 9 bases and the V segment lost 5 bases, leaving 4 bases of the junction unmatched. This chain's CDR3 is CASSPQGGPQHF. In nucleotides, the CDR3 is TGTGCCAGCAGTCCCCAGGGGGGGCCCCAGCATTTT.

This clonotype was seen at least ten times. V usage is TRBV4-1 and J usage is TRBJ2-3; 8 bases fit TRBD2. From germline, CDR1 is MGHRA and CDR2 YSYEKL. The CDR3 consists of 16 residues. The V and J ends lost 3 bases and 6 bases, in that order; junction bases with no gene match: 11. CDR3 sequence reads: CASSHLRSGDSDTQYF. In nucleotides, the CDR3 is TGCGCCAGCAGCCATCTCCGTAGCGGGGACTCCGATACGCAGTATTTT.

This clonotype was found many times. This chain uses TRBV2 with TRBJ1-6; D ambiguous. The length of the CDR3 is 12 residues. The V end was cut by 6 bases, the J end by 9 bases, with 9 bases between. Germline assignment: CDR1 SNHLY and CDR2 FYNNEI. The CDR3 DNA reads TGTGCCAGCAGCGAGGAGGGTTCACCCCTCCACTTT. Amino acid sequence: CASSEEGSPLHF.

In this sample, this clonotype turned up many times. The chain employs TRBV5-4 and TRBJ2-5; maybe TRBD2 (7 bases). Per germline, CDR1 SGHNT and CDR2 YYREEE (reference sequence). Trimming took off 2 bases at V and 3 bases at J, with 17 bases between the two ends. The CDR3 totals 16 residues. The CDR3 protein is CASSFGGARAEETQYF. CDR3 in DNA: TGTGCCAGCAGCTTTGGGGGGGCGAGGGCCGAAGAGACCCAGTACTTC.

In this sample, this clonotype is medium-sized. The chain recombines TRBV10-3 with TRBJ1-5; D might be TRBD1 (5 bases). The V gene's germline CDR1 is ENHRY and CDR2 SYGVKD. This CDR3 comprises 13 residues. Trimming took 2 bases from V and 14 from J, leaving 16 bases between them. The CDR3 DNA is TGTGCCATCAGTGAGGGGCAGGGCGGTGGGGAGCATTTT. Translation: CAISEGQGGGEHF.

By share, this clonotype counts as medium-sized. V gene TRBV10-3 combines with J gene TRBJ2-7, with D hard to call. V dropped 2 bases and J dropped 3 bases, with 8 bases sitting between them. The length of the CDR3 is 13 residues. CDR1 and CDR2 (germline): ENHRY, SYGVKD. CDR3 loop: CAISEGYNYEQYV. CDR3 DNA sequence: TGTGCCATCAGTGAGGGTTACAACTACGAGCAGTACGTC.

This clonotype ranks as medium-sized. CDR3 loop: CASSPSGTLYEQYF. In DNA, the CDR3 is TGTGCCAGCTCACCATCCGGGACACTCTACGAGCAGTACTTC. The chain has TRBV18 and TRBJ2-7; maybe TRBD1 (6 bases). Per germline, CDR1 KGHSH and CDR2 LQKENI. V lost 2 bases to trimming and J lost 3 bases, with 11 bases between them. This CDR3 is built from 14 residues.

This clonotype is judged medium-sized. For the CDR3, the DNA is TGTGCCAGCAGTTACGAGTATAATTCACCCCTCCACTTT. Translated, it gives CASSYEYNSPLHF. The chain is built from TRBV12-3 or TRBV12-4 and TRBJ1-6; D uncertain. V dropped 4 bases and J dropped 4 bases, with 5 bases sitting between them. This CDR3 region has 13 residues.

Within the sample, this clonotype is medium-sized (0.01 to 0.1%). The chain carries TRBV6-2 or TRBV6-3 and TRBJ1-6; tentative D call: TRBD1 (6 bases). CDR1 is MNHEY, CDR2 SVGEGT, per germline. The CDR3 length is 14 residues. The V end was cut by 2 bases, the J end by 13 bases, with 15 bases between. Here the CDR3 reads CASSYPRPGDPLHF. CDR3 sequence (DNA): TGTGCCAGCAGTTACCCTCGGCCAGGGGATCCCCTCCACTTT.

This clonotype has at least ten counts. This chain connects TRBV28 to TRBJ1-1; D call uncertain. The CDR3 length is 13 residues. V gave up 8 bases and J gave up 0 bases, with 10 bases separating them. Germline V gene sequence: CDR1 MDHEN, CDR2 SYDVKM. CDR3 amino acids: CASVRWLNTEAFF. CDR3 coding DNA: TGTGCCAGCGTCCGCTGGCTGAACACTGAAGCTTTCTTT.

This clonotype was counted at least ten times. The chain couples TRBV5-1 to TRBJ1-6, with 8 nucleotides matching TRBD1. Germline-derived CDR1 and CDR2 are SGHRS and YFSETQ. V trimming: 4 bases; J trimming: 4 bases; junction bases outside the gene matches: 4. This CDR3 contains 15 residues. The CDR3 sequence: CASSLRTGYNSPLHF. The DNA of the CDR3 is TGCGCCAGCAGCCTACGGACAGGGTATAATTCACCCCTCCACTTT.

The sample holds many counts of this clonotype. V and J are TRBV5-1 and TRBJ2-5; TRBD1 agrees at 7 bases. V shed 7 bases, J shed 1 base, and the junction held 4 bases outside the gene matches. Germline V gene lookup returns CDR1 SGHRS and CDR2 YFSETQ. This CDR3 contains 13 residues. CDR3 sequence reads: CASRDRPQETQYF. The DNA of the CDR3 is TGCGCCAGCCGGGACAGACCCCAAGAGACCCAGTACTTC.

This clonotype showed up many times. The V and J genes are TRBV11-3 and TRBJ2-1, with a possible D match to TRBD1 (6 bases). The CDR3 contains 12 residues. V lost 5 bases and J lost 8, with 10 bases in between. Per the germline V gene, CDR1 is SGHNT and CDR2 is YENEEA. CDR3 residues: CASSQQGHEQFF. As DNA, the CDR3 is TGTGCCAGCAGCCAACAGGGTCATGAGCAGTTCTTC. The whole variable domain, filled in from reference TRBV11-3 and TRBJ2-1, reads EAGVVQSPRYKIIEKKQPVAFWCNPISGHNTLYWYLQNLGQGPELLIRYENEEAVDDSQLPKDRFSAERLKGVDSTLKIQPAELGDSAVYLCASSQQGHEQFFGPGTRLTVL.

This clonotype is labeled medium-sized (0.01 to 0.1%). The V gene is TRBV27, the J gene TRBJ2-7; D is perhaps TRBD1 (6 bases). Germline V lookup: CDR1 MNHEY, CDR2 SMNVEV (reference sequence). The CDR3 length is 14 residues. Trimming took off 6 bases at V and 4 bases at J, with 16 bases between the two ends. CDR3 residues: CASRGDRYRYEQYF. The DNA of the CDR3 is TGTGCCAGCAGGGGAGACAGGTATCGTTACGAGCAGTACTTC.

The table lists this clonotype with many counts. The chain has TRBV7-2 and TRBJ2-5; D possibly matches TRBD1 or TRBD2 (6 bases each). The CDR3 is 14 residues long. V lost 5 bases to trimming and J lost 5 bases, with 15 bases between them. Germline lookup yields CDR1 SGHTA and CDR2 FQGNSA. The CDR3 region has the DNA TGTGCCAGCAGCGGGGGGCCCACGGGGGAGACCCAGTACTTC. Protein product: CASSGGPTGETQYF.

This clonotype was observed a single time. The chain employs TRBV11-2 and TRBJ2-1; possible D gene TRBD2, 8 bases. Germline V CDR1 and CDR2: SGHAT, FQNNGV. With 5 bases removed from V and 7 bases from J, the gap between germline ends came to 18 bases. The CDR3 is 15 residues long. CDR3 residues: CASSPGGGLDNEQFF. CDR3 bases: TGTGCCAGCAGCCCGGGAGGGGGCCTCGATAATGAGCAGTTCTTC.

This clonotype was detected many times. V is TRBV18 and J is TRBJ1-4; 7 bases fit TRBD1. Germline V gene sequence: CDR1 KGHSH, CDR2 LQKENI. The trim removed 6 bases at V and 5 bases at J, leaving 3 bases unmatched. CDR3 length equals 13 residues. The CDR3 DNA reads TGTGCCAGCTCGGGACAGCGGAATGAAAAACTGTTTTTT. This gives the protein CASSGQRNEKLFF.

This clonotype was recorded many times. J is TRBJ1-1 and V is TRBV18, with D perhaps matching TRBD1 (6 bases). Trimming took 6 bases from V and 5 from J, leaving 19 bases between them. CDR1 is KGHSH and CDR2 is LQKENI in the germline V gene. The CDR3 is 15 residues long. The CDR3 bases are TGTGCCAGCTCGGCCGTGGGGCAGGGGAGGACTGAAGCTTTCTTT. Translation gives CASSAVGQGRTEAFF.

This clonotype appeared many times. The chain has TRBV7-9 and TRBJ1-4, with D unclear. Germline CDR1 and CDR2: SEHNR and FQNEAQ (reference sequence). With 5 bases removed from V and 3 bases from J, the gap between germline ends came to 13 bases. The CDR3 sequence is 15 residues long. The CDR3 here is CASSPPSSSNEKLFF. The CDR3 nucleotides are TGTGCCAGCAGCCCCCCCTCCTCCTCTAATGAAAAACTGTTTTTT.

This chain joins TRBV3-1 and TRBJ2-2, with 8 positions matching TRBD1. This CDR3 spans 19 amino acids. Germline V gene sequence: CDR1 LGHDT, CDR2 YNNKEL (reference sequence). J gave up 3 bases and V 5 bases, and 17 bases lay outside the gene matches. CDR3 protein: CASSSTAYPGQEYTGELFF. The CDR3 DNA sequence: TGTGCCAGCAGCTCAACTGCTTACCCGGGACAGGAATACACCGGGGAGCTGTTTTTT.

This clonotype has a count of ten or more. The CDR3: CASSPNTDTQYF. As DNA, the CDR3 is TGTGCCAGTAGTCCTAATACAGATACGCAGTATTTT. The V call is TRBV19, the J call TRBJ2-3, with D unclear. The V and J ends lost 5 bases and 3 bases respectively, with 6 bases between them. This CDR3 has 12 residues. Germline CDR1 is LNHDA and CDR2 is SQIVND (reference sequence).

Relative to its sample, this clonotype is medium-sized (0.01 to 0.1%). J is TRBJ2-2 and V is TRBV23-1, with a tentative D call TRBD2 (5 bases). TRBV23-1 qualifies as an ORF whose function is uncertain. The CDR3 loop spans 11 amino acids. The ends were cut back, 6 bases at V and 8 bases at J, with 7 bases in the middle. CDR3 nucleotide sequence: TGCGCCAGCAGCACTAGTGGGGAGCTGTTTTTT. As protein: CASSTSGELFF.

This clonotype is medium-sized. This rearrangement joins TRBV7-3 to TRBJ2-3; 7 bases fit TRBD1. The germline CDR1 and CDR2 sequences are SGHTA and FQGTGA. The CDR3 is 14 amino acids. The ends lost 5 bases at V and 2 bases at J; junction bases unmatched: 4. In DNA form, the CDR3 reads TGTGCCAGCAGCCAGGGACAGATCACAGATACGCAGTATTTT. Its protein is CASSQGQITDTQYF. The complete variable domain, with remaining parts taken from reference TRBV7-3 and TRBJ2-3, reads GAGVSQTPSNKVTEKGKYVELRCDPISGHTALYWYRQSLGQGPEFLIYFQGTGAADDSGLPNDRFFAVRPEGSVSTLKIQRTERGDSAVYLCASSQGQITDTQYFGPGTRLTVL.